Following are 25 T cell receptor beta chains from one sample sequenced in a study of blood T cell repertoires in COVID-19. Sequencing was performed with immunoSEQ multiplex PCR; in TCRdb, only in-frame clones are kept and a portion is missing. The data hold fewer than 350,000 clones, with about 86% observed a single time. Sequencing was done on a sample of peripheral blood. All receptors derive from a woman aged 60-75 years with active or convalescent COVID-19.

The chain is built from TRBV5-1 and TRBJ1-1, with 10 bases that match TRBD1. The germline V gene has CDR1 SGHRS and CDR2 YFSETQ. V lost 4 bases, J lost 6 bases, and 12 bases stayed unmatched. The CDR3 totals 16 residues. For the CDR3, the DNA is TGCGCCAGCAGCGCTGTGGACAGGGGGACAAACGCTGAAGCTTTCTTT. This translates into CASSAVDRGTNAEAFF.

The CDR3, as DNA: TGTGCCAGCAGTGAAGGAGTACCGGGGACCCACCTGGGGGGAACCGGGGAGCTGTTTTTT. Encoded protein: CASSEGVPGTHLGGTGELFF. The chain recombines TRBV6-4 with TRBJ2-2; possible D gene TRBD2, 6 bases. The V gene's germline CDR1 is MRHNA and CDR2 SNTAGT. This CDR3 has 20 amino acids. Trimming removed 3 bases from V and 5 bases from J, with 28 bases in between.

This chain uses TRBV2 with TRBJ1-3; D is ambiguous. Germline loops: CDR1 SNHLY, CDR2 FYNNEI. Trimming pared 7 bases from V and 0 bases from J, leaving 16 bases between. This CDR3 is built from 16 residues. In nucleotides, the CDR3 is TGTGCCAGCAAAGGCGGCCTGCTGGGCTCTGGAAACACCATATATTTT. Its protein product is CASKGGLLGSGNTIYF.

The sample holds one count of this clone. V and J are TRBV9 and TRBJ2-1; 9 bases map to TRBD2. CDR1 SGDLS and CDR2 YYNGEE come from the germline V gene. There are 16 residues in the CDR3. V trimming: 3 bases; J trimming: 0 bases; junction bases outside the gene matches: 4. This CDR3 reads CASSASSGASYNEQFF. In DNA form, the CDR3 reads TGTGCCAGCAGCGCCTCTAGCGGGGCCTCCTACAATGAGCAGTTCTTC.

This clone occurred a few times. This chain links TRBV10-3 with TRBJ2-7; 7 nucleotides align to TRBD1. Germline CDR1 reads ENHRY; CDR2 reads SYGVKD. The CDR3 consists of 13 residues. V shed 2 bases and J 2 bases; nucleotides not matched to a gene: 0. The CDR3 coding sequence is TGTGCCATCAGTGAGGGACAGGCCTACGAGCAGTACTTC. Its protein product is CAISEGQAYEQYF.

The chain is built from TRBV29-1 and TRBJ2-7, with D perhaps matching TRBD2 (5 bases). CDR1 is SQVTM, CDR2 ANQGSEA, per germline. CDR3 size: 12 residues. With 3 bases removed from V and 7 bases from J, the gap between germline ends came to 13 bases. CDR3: CSVEVYTGEQYF. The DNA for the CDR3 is TGCAGCGTTGAGGTTTATACGGGGGAGCAGTACTTC.

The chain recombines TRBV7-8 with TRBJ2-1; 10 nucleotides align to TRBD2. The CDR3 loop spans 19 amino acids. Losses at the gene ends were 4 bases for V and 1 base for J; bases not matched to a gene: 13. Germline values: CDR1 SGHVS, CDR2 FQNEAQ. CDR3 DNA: TGTGCCAGCAGCTCTAAGACTAGCGGGTTGGGCGCATCCTACAATGAGCAGTTCTTC. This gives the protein CASSSKTSGLGASYNEQFF.

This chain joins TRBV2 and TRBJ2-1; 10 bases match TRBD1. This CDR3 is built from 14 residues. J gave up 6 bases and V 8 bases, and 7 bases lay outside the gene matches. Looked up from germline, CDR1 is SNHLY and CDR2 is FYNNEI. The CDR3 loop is CASGQGVLGNEQFF. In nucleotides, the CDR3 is TGTGCCAGCGGACAGGGGGTTCTGGGCAATGAGCAGTTCTTC.

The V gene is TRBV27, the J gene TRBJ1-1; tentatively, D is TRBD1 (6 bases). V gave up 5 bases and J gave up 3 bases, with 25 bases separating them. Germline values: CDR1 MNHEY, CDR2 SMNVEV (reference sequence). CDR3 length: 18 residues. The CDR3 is CASSPRKDTGGGDTEAFF. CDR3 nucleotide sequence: TGTGCCAGCAGTCCCAGGAAAGATACGGGGGGCGGGGACACTGAAGCTTTCTTT.

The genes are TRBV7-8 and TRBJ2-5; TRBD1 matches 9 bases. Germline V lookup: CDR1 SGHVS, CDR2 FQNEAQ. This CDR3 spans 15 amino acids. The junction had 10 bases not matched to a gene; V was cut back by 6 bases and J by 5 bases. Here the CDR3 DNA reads TGTGCCAGCAGGTTTCCGGGACAGGGAAGGGAGACCCAGTACTTC. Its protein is CASRFPGQGRETQYF. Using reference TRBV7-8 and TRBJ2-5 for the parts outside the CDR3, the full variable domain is GAGVSQSPRYKVAKRGQDVALRCDPISGHVSLFWYQQALGQGPEFLTYFQNEAQLDKSGLPSDRFFAERPEGSVSTLKIQRTQQEDSAVYLCASRFPGQGRETQYFGPGTRLLVL.

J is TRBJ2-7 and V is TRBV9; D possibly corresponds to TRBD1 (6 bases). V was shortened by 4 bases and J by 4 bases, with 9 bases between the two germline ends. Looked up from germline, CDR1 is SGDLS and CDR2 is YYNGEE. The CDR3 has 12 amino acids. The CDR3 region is CASSPQGYEQYF. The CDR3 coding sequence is TGTGCCAGCAGCCCGCAGGGGTACGAGCAGTACTTC.

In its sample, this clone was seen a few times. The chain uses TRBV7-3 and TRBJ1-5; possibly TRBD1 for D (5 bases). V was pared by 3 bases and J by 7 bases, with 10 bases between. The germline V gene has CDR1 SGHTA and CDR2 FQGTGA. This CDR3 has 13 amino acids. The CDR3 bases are TGTGCCAGCAGCTTGATGGGGGGGCAGCCCCAGCATTTT. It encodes CASSLMGGQPQHF.

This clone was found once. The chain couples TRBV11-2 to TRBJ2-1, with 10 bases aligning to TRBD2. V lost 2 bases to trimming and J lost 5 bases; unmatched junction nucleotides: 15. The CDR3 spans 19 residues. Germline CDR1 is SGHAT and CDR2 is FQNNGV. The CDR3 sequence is CASSLSRRPAGGSDNEQFF. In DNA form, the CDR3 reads TGTGCCAGCAGCTTATCTCGTCGGCCAGCGGGGGGGTCGGACAATGAGCAGTTCTTC.

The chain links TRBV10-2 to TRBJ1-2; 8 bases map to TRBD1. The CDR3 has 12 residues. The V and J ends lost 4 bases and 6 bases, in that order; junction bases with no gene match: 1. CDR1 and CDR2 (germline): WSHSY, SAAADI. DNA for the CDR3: TGCGCCAGCAGTGGACAGGGGAATGGCTACACCTTC. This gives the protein CASSGQGNGYTF.

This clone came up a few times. The CDR3 DNA reads as TGTGCCAGCAGCGCAATGACTACGTTGGGTTCACCCCTCCACTTT. Translation: CASSAMTTLGSPLHF. The J gene is TRBJ1-6, the V gene TRBV9; D call uncertain. Deletions cut 3 bases from V and 9 bases from J, with 16 bases between. The germline CDR1 and CDR2 sequences are SGDLS and YYNGEE. The CDR3 consists of 15 residues.

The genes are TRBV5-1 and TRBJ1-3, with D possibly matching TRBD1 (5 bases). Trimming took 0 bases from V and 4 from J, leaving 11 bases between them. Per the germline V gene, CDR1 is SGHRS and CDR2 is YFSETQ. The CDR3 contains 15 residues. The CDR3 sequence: CASSLGSGWGNTIYF. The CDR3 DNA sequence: TGCGCCAGCAGCTTGGGTTCAGGGTGGGGAAACACCATATATTTT.

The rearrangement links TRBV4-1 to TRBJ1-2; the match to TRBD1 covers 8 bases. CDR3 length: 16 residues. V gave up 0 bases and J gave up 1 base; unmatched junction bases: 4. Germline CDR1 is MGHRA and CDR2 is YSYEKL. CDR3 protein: CASSQDTGGLNYGYTF. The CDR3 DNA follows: TGCGCCAGCAGCCAAGACACAGGGGGACTTAACTATGGCTACACCTTC.

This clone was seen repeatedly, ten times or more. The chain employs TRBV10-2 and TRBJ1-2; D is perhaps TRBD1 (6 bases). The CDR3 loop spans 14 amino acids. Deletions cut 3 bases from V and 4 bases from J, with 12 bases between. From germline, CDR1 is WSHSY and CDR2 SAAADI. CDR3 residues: CASSEGRGIYGYTF. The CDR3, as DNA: TGCGCCAGCAGTGAAGGCAGGGGCATCTATGGCTACACCTTC.

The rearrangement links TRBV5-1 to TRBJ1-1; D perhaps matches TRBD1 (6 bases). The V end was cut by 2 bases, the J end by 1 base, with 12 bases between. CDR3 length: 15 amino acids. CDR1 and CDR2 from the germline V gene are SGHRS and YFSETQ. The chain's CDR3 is CASSLRPGENTEAFF. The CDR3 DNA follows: TGCGCCAGCAGCTTAAGGCCAGGGGAGAACACTGAAGCTTTCTTT.

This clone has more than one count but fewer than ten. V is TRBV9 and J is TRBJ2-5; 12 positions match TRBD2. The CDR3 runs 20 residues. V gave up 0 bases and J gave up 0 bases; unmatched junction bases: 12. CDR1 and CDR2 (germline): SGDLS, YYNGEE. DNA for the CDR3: TGTGCCAGCAGCGTAGGTAATTCGGAGGGGACTAGCGGGTACCAAGAGACCCAGTACTTC. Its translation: CASSVGNSEGTSGYQETQYF.

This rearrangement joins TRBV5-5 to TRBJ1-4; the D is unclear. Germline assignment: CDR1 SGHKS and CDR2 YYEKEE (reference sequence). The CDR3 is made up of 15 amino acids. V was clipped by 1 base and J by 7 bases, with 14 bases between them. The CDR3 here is CASSLSWADGEKLFF. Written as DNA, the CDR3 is TGTGCCAGCAGCTTGTCTTGGGCCGACGGTGAAAAACTGTTTTTT.

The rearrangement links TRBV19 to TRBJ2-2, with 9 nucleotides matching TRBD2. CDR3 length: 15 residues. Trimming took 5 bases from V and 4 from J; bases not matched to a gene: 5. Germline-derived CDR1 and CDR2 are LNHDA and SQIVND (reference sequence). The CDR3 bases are TGTGCCAGTAGTCTTAGCGGGGGTGGCACCGGGGAGCTGTTTTTT. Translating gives CASSLSGGGTGELFF.

Written as DNA, the CDR3 is TGTGCCATCAGTGAAAGAACTTTCGGTTACGAGCAGTACTTC. Protein: CAISERTFGYEQYF. The V gene is TRBV10-3, the J gene TRBJ2-7, with no clear D. V was shortened by 3 bases and J by 4 bases, with 13 bases between the two germline ends. Germline lookup yields CDR1 ENHRY and CDR2 SYGVKD. CDR3 length equals 14 residues.

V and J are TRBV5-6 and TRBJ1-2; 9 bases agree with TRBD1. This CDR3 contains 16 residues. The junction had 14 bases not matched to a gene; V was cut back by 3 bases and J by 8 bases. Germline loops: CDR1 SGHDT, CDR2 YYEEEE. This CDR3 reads CASSSTETGTGIGYTF. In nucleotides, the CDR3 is TGTGCCAGCAGCTCCACAGAAACCGGGACAGGGATCGGCTACACCTTC.

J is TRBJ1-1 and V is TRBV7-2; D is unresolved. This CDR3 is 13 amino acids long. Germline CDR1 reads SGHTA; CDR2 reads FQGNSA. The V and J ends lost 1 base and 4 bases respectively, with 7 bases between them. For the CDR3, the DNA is TGTGCCAGCAGCTTAGTGTACTCCACTGAAGCTTTCTTT. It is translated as CASSLVYSTEAFF.